This T cell receptor beta chain stems from a study of shared clonotypes between healthy human individuals. Measured with immunoSEQ multiplex PCR; TCRdb has only the in-frame clones, and not every one. The sample records about 590,000 clones, nearly 97% being singletons. Naive-designated CD8 cells lacked CD45RO, were positively enriched for CCR7, and omitted terminally differentiated effector memory CD45RA+ cells. The J segment lost 13 bases and the V segment lost 4 bases, leaving 9 bases of the junction unmatched. The CDR3 contains 12 residues. Per germline, CDR1 LNHDA and CDR2 SQIVND (reference sequence).

The sample consisted of naive CD8+ T cells sorted from blood. This TCR was sampled from a woman in her 30s in good health. The chain joins TRBV19 to TRBJ1-2, with 7 nucleotides matching TRBD1. CDR3 nucleotide sequence: TGTGCCAGTAGTAGGGACAGCTCGAGGTCCACCTTC. Its protein is CASSRDSSRSTF.